The text below deals with one T cell receptor beta chain. Patients had to be free of confetti depigmentation, indicating active vitiligo. These data belong to a study of resident and recirculating memory T cells in vitiligo. Profiling relied on immunoSEQ multiplex PCR, and the TCRdb table lists in-frame clones only, not all of them. The sample includes roughly 40,000 clones, around 90% seen only once; the top ten take 4.5%. V was shortened by 10 bases and J by 8 bases, with 20 bases between the two germline ends. Looked up from germline, CDR1 is MDHEN and CDR2 is SYDVKM. The CDR3 covers 13 residues. This TCR was sampled from a male donor with vitiligo. The gene calls are TRBV28 and TRBJ1-2, with D possibly TRBD1 on 5 matching bases. Material: blood. The DNA of the CDR3 is TGTGCCACCAGGGACCAGCGGCTAAACGGCTACACCTTC. Protein product: CATRDQRLNGYTF.